This T cell receptor (beta chain) was identified in a study of T-cell memory formation after mild COVID-19. Study at large: Clusters were largely donor specific. Findings and limits, study-wide: Mainly in CM and EM were contracting CD4+ clones; CD8+ were in EMRA. CD4+ bias marked clones expanding day 15 to 37, unlike balanced contracting clones.

5'RACE with constant-segment primers built TCRalpha and TCRbeta cDNA libraries with UMIs. TCRdb recomputed calls from the 5' RACE reads with MiXCR, one row per CDR3 protein. This table holds fewer than 250,000 distinct CDR3 sequences, under 30% found once. This clonotype was seen a handful of times. Its antigen is unknown. The CDR3 contains 15 residues. The germline V and J ends were trimmed by 6 bases and 5 bases, with 22 bases remaining between them. Germline assignment: CDR1 SQVTM and CDR2 ANQGSEA. Sequenced sample: PBMCs or a T cell subset sorted from them (not recorded which). This sequence joins TRBV29-1 and TRBJ1-1; tentative D call: TRBD1 (5 bases). The TCR originated in an adult woman who had mild COVID-19 (a few samples of this study predate the infection). Cell type and time point are not known. The CDR3 nucleotides read TGCAGCGTCGCTCGGGGTTGGGGGGGGGATACTGAAGCTTTCTTT. Amino acids: CSVARGWGGDTEAFF.